These 22 T cell receptor beta chains were all obtained from the same sample, sequenced in a study of cytomegalovirus exposure and HLA in healthy donors. Primers for the PCR totalled 60 Vbeta and 13 Jbeta. The assay was immunoSEQ multiplex PCR, and TCRdb's table has in-frame clones only and misses some. The sample consists of 60,000 to 70,000 clones, around 75% of them appearing once. The sequenced sample was PBMCs. The receptor set was obtained from a man in his sixties in good health and CMV-seropositive.

The rearrangement links TRBV2 to TRBJ2-6; TRBD1 aligns across 7 bases. CDR3 length: 17 amino acids. J was trimmed by 0 bases and V by 6 bases; bases with no gene match: 8. In germline, CDR1 is SNHLY, CDR2 FYNNEI. The CDR3 DNA sequence: TGTGCCAGCAGAGCGACAGGGTCCTTCTCTGGGGCCAACGTCCTGACTTTC. Amino acid sequence: CASRATGSFSGANVLTF.

V and J are TRBV9 and TRBJ2-3; D call uncertain. CDR3 size: 15 residues. In germline, CDR1 is SGDLS, CDR2 YYNGEE. Trimming removed 1 base at V and 1 base at J, with 10 bases between. The CDR3 loop is CASSVSSSRTDTQYF. The CDR3 DNA reads TGTGCCAGCAGCGTATCGAGTAGCCGCACAGATACGCAGTATTTT.

The chain is built from TRBV27 and TRBJ2-3, with no clear D. V was cut by 3 bases and J by 9 bases, with 13 bases left in between. This CDR3 region has 13 residues. Germline CDR1 is MNHEY and CDR2 is SMNVEV (reference sequence). CDR3 sequence reads: CASSFRAESTQYF. CDR3 coding DNA: TGTGCCAGCAGTTTTCGTGCCGAGTCCACGCAGTATTTT.

V is TRBV7-9 and J is TRBJ2-7; 7 bases align to TRBD1. This CDR3 spans 13 amino acids. Trimming removed 5 bases from V and 2 bases from J; junction bases left unmatched: 3. The germline CDR1 and CDR2 sequences are SEHNR and FQNEAQ (reference sequence). This chain's CDR3 is CASSGGQAYEQYF. Written as DNA, the CDR3 is TGTGCCAGCAGCGGCGGACAGGCCTACGAGCAGTACTTC.

The V and J genes are TRBV6-6 and TRBJ2-7, with D possibly matching TRBD1 (6 bases). CDR1 MNHNY and CDR2 SVGAGI come from the germline V gene (reference sequence). The CDR3 has 12 amino acids. V gave up 0 bases and J gave up 6 bases, with 6 bases separating them. The CDR3 bases are TGTGCCAGCAGTTACTCGACAGGCGAGCAGTACTTC. Translated, it gives CASSYSTGEQYF.

The chain couples TRBV27 to TRBJ2-4; 10 bases match TRBD1. V was clipped by 6 bases and J by 7 bases; unmatched bases: 3. The CDR3 has 13 residues. CDR1 MNHEY and CDR2 SMNVEV come from the germline V gene (reference sequence). Here the CDR3 reads CASRTGGSNIQYF. The CDR3 nucleotides are TGTGCCAGCAGGACAGGGGGCTCTAACATTCAGTACTTC.

This chain uses TRBV6-5 with TRBJ1-1; D remains unclear. The CDR3 consists of 13 residues. Germline V gives CDR1 MNHEY, CDR2 SVGAGI. Between the trimmed V and J ends, which lost 0 bases and 13 bases, there was a span of 15 bases. The chain's CDR3 is CASSYSMATPDFF. Here the CDR3 DNA reads TGTGCCAGCAGTTACTCGATGGCGACACCGGATTTCTTT.

A few counts support this clone. The chain carries TRBV5-1 and TRBJ2-1; a possible D gene is TRBD1 (5 bases). The CDR3 totals 16 residues. V was clipped by 5 bases and J by 7 bases, with 22 bases between them. Germline V gives CDR1 SGHRS, CDR2 YFSETQ. The CDR3 spells CASRPLTGAAGNEQFF. CDR3 bases: TGCGCCAGCAGGCCTCTTACTGGGGCTGCTGGGAATGAGCAGTTCTTC.

The chain is built from TRBV6-5 and TRBJ2-7; the D gene is possibly TRBD1 (6 bases). The CDR3 length is 15 residues. The V end was cut by 2 bases, the J end by 5 bases, with 16 bases between. Per the germline V gene, CDR1 is MNHEY and CDR2 is SVGAGI. The CDR3: CASSYGQPQVHEQYF. In nucleotides, the CDR3 is TGTGCCAGCAGTTACGGACAGCCGCAGGTGCACGAGCAGTACTTC.

The CDR3 protein is CASSYTSGGAYETQYF. CDR3 bases: TGTGCCAGCAGCTATACTAGCGGGGGGGCTTATGAGACCCAGTACTTC. The chain recombines TRBV7-6 with TRBJ2-5; 13 bases match TRBD2. The CDR3 is made up of 16 amino acids. J lost 5 bases, V lost 4 bases, and 7 bases had no gene match. Germline loops: CDR1 SGHVS, CDR2 FNYEAQ.

The J gene is TRBJ2-6, the V gene TRBV29-1, with D perhaps TRBD2 (5 bases). V dropped 4 bases and J dropped 0 bases, with 16 bases sitting between them. Germline CDR1 is SQVTM and CDR2 is ANQGSEA. The CDR3 runs to 17 residues. CDR3 sequence reads: CSVGGLVSTSGANVLTF. The CDR3 nucleotides are TGCAGCGTTGGAGGGCTGGTTTCAACCTCTGGGGCCAACGTCCTGACTTTC.

The chain employs TRBV19 and TRBJ1-1; no clear D gene. CDR3 length: 15 amino acids. Germline V gene data show CDR1 as LNHDA and CDR2 as SQIVND (reference sequence). V was trimmed by 1 base and J by 0 bases, leaving 9 bases between them. CDR3 DNA sequence: TGTGCCAGTAGTATAGCCCGGGAAATGAACACTGAAGCTTTCTTT. Translation: CASSIAREMNTEAFF.

V is TRBV6-5 and J is TRBJ2-1; TRBD2 aligns across 10 bases. V lost 8 bases and J lost 1; bases outside the gene matches: 5. The CDR3 is 15 amino acids. Germline lookup yields CDR1 MNHEY and CDR2 SVGAGI. In DNA, the CDR3 is TGTGCCAGCGGATTGACTAGCGGGTCCTACAATGAGCAGTTCTTC. Protein product: CASGLTSGSYNEQFF.

This clone showed up just a few times. The chain couples TRBV5-1 to TRBJ1-1, with TRBD1 as a possible D gene (5 bases). V was clipped by 4 bases and J by 5 bases, with 21 bases between them. CDR1 is SGHRS and CDR2 is YFSETQ in the germline V gene. CDR3 length: 16 amino acids. The DNA for the CDR3 is TGCGCCAGCAGCGCCTTGGCCGGGGGAAGAGGAACTGAAGCTTTCTTT. Its translation is CASSALAGGRGTEAFF.

A remark on this clone: Other DNA sequences in the same sample also yield this CDR3. This chain joins TRBV27 and TRBJ2-2, with no clear D. This CDR3 has 15 residues. In germline, CDR1 is MNHEY, CDR2 SMNVEV (reference sequence). The V end lost 5 bases, the J end lost 6 bases, and 16 bases lay between the germline ends. The CDR3 coding sequence is TGTGCCAGCAGTCTGACTCACACTATACCCGGGGAGCTGTTTTTT. It translates to CASSLTHTIPGELFF.

This sequence joins TRBV28 and TRBJ1-4; possibly TRBD1 for D (5 bases). Trimming took 6 bases from V and 7 from J, leaving 12 bases between them. The CDR3 runs to 13 residues. Germline-derived CDR1 and CDR2 are MDHEN and SYDVKM. In DNA, the CDR3 is TGTGCCAGCAGCGGGGGTTTAACTGAAAAACTGTTTTTT. Translating gives CASSGGLTEKLFF.

The rearrangement uses TRBV9 and TRBJ2-2; 8 nucleotides line up with TRBD2. V was clipped by 4 bases and J by 5 bases; unmatched bases: 7. The germline gives CDR1 SGDLS, CDR2 YYNGEE. The CDR3 has 15 residues. The CDR3 reads CASSRGGPRTGELFF. Here the CDR3 DNA reads TGTGCCAGCAGCCGCGGGGGGCCGAGGACCGGGGAGCTGTTTTTT.

This chain joins TRBV7-8 and TRBJ1-2; 8 positions match TRBD1. The CDR3 runs 14 residues. Germline CDR1 SGHVS, CDR2 FQNEAQ. The V gene end was trimmed by 5 bases and the J gene end by 4 bases; junction bases not matched to a gene: 6. The CDR3 sequence is CASSPRTGIYGYTF. The CDR3 nucleotides read TGTGCCAGCAGCCCCCGGACAGGGATCTATGGCTACACCTTC.

This clone was detected a few times. The rearrangement joins TRBV4-2 to TRBJ2-7; 9 nucleotides agree with TRBD2. V gave up 1 base and J gave up 2 bases; unmatched junction bases: 3. This CDR3 is built from 15 residues. Germline assignment: CDR1 LGHNA and CDR2 YNFKEQ. CDR3 sequence: CASSQAASGTYEQYF. The CDR3 bases are TGTGCCAGCAGCCAAGCGGCTAGCGGGACCTACGAGCAGTACTTC.

V gene TRBV4-2 combines with J gene TRBJ2-5, with TRBD2 matching over 7 bases. The CDR3 covers 16 residues. After removal of 4 bases from V and 1 base from J, the junction contained 9 bases not matched to a gene. Germline V gives CDR1 LGHNA, CDR2 YNFKEQ. In DNA form, the CDR3 reads TGTGCCAGCAGCCCAGTCATTAGCGGGTTCCAAGAGACCCAGTACTTC. It specifies CASSPVISGFQETQYF.

The V call is TRBV6-5, the J call TRBJ2-7; D is possibly TRBD2 (6 bases). CDR1 and CDR2 (germline): MNHEY, SVGAGI. This CDR3 has 15 residues. V lost 3 bases and J 4 bases, leaving 16 bases between the germline ends. The CDR3 nucleotides read TGTGCCAGCAGTTATGTAGCGGCAGCCTATTACGAGCAGTACTTC. Amino acids: CASSYVAAAYYEQYF.

This clone has a single count. The chain joins TRBV19 to TRBJ1-1; D might be TRBD1 (5 bases). The CDR3 covers 15 residues. V gave up 3 bases and J gave up 4 bases, with 15 bases separating them. CDR1 and CDR2 from the germline V gene are LNHDA and SQIVND (reference sequence). The DNA of the CDR3 is TGTGCCAGTAGTATCGGGACGGACGGGAGCACTGAAGCTTTCTTT. Amino acid sequence: CASSIGTDGSTEAFF.